This T cell receptor beta chain was obtained from a study of CD8 T cells in ankylosing spondylitis. Study results and caveats: There were earlier reports of some motif variants in reactive arthritis synovial fluid and blood. Reportedly, significant enrichment of disease-linked clones occurred in matched ankylosing spondylitis synovial fluid.

This CDR3 has 17 residues. V was pared by 4 bases and J by 0 bases, with 10 bases of the junction left unmatched. This clonotype was seen many times. Its antigen is as yet unknown. By quantitative 5'-RACE with molecular barcodes, the TCR beta libraries were made. TCRdb re-derived calls from the 5' RACE reads in MiXCR, one entry per CDR3 protein. The table lists a few hundred thousand distinct CDR3 sequences, 20% to 30% of them singletons. The sample consisted of blood, either unsorted or a sorted T cell fraction (not recorded which). The chain has TRBV12-3 or TRBV12-4 and TRBJ2-3; 7 bases are shared with TRBD2. The sequence derives from a male donor with ankylosing spondylitis or in good health (not recorded which). CDR3 in DNA: TGTGCCAGCAGTTCCCGACTGGGGGGGTACAGCACAGATACGCAGTATTTT. It encodes CASSSRLGGYSTDTQYF.